What follows are 11 T cell receptor beta chains derived from one specimen sequenced in a study of shared clonotypes between healthy human individuals. Sequencing was performed with immunoSEQ multiplex PCR; in TCRdb, only in-frame clones are kept and a portion is missing. Here the sample spans under 1,100,000 clones, about 75% being singletons. The sample consisted of memory CD4+ T cells sorted from blood. Subset indicated: CD45RA-negative fraction. The receptors stem from a man aged 18 to 29 in good health.

CDR3 DNA sequence: TGTGCCAGTAGTATCCCGGGACAAAAGCAGTTCTTC. This translates into CASSIPGQKQFF. V usage is TRBV19 and J usage is TRBJ2-1, with D possibly being TRBD1 (6 bases). The CDR3 spans 12 residues. Between the trimmed V and J ends, which lost 3 bases and 11 bases, there was a span of 11 bases. Germline values: CDR1 LNHDA, CDR2 SQIVND (reference sequence).

This rearrangement joins TRBV7-6 to TRBJ2-1; the match to TRBD1 covers 7 bases. This CDR3 has 14 amino acids. J lost 5 bases, V lost 5 bases, and 6 bases had no gene match. Germline V lookup: CDR1 SGHVS, CDR2 FNYEAQ. This CDR3 is CASSPTGWNNEQFF. For the CDR3, the DNA is TGTGCCAGCAGCCCGACAGGGTGGAACAATGAGCAGTTCTTC.

V usage is TRBV5-1 and J usage is TRBJ1-1, with 7 nucleotides matching TRBD1. CDR3 length: 15 residues. Germline CDR1 and CDR2: SGHRS and YFSETQ. The junction had 3 bases not matched to a gene; V was cut back by 1 base and J by 0 bases. The CDR3 nucleotides are TGCGCCAGCAGCTTGTATACAGGGGTGAACACTGAAGCTTTCTTT. This encodes CASSLYTGVNTEAFF.

The chain carries TRBV10-3 and TRBJ2-3; D might be TRBD1 (6 bases). Per the germline V gene, CDR1 is ENHRY and CDR2 is SYGVKD. This CDR3 contains 14 residues. Trimming left V 4 bases short and J 0 bases short, with 8 bases between. The CDR3 spells CAISARGSTDTQYF. The CDR3 DNA is TGTGCCATCAGTGCCAGGGGTAGCACAGATACGCAGTATTTT.

This clone appeared many times. The chain combines TRBV28 with TRBJ1-2; D not certain. The CDR3 has 12 amino acids. Germline V gives CDR1 MDHEN, CDR2 SYDVKM. Trimming removed 1 base from V and 3 bases from J, with 3 bases in between. CDR3 loop: CASSLFHYGYTF. CDR3 sequence (DNA): TGTGCCAGCAGTTTATTCCACTATGGCTACACCTTC.

The chain couples TRBV5-4 to TRBJ2-7; D possibly corresponds to TRBD1 (6 bases). The CDR3 spans 13 residues. Trimming cost V 1 base and J 7 bases, with 12 bases left between them. Looked up from germline, CDR1 is SGHNT and CDR2 is YYREEE (reference sequence). The CDR3 is CASSLQGTQEQYF. The CDR3 DNA reads TGTGCCAGCAGCTTGCAGGGGACGCAAGAGCAGTACTTC.

There are a few counts of this clone. This chain joins TRBV7-8 and TRBJ2-7, with D perhaps TRBD1 (5 bases). The CDR3 extends over 14 amino acids. Germline CDR1 and CDR2: SGHVS and FQNEAQ. V dropped 1 base and J dropped 5 bases, with 12 bases sitting between them. The CDR3 DNA reads as TGTGCCAGCAGCTTAGGAGACAGTAGGAACGAGCAGTACTTC. Protein: CASSLGDSRNEQYF. Together with reference TRBV7-8 and TRBJ2-7, the CDR3 gives the full variable domain: GAGVSQSPRYKVAKRGQDVALRCDPISGHVSLFWYQQALGQGPEFLTYFQNEAQLDKSGLPSDRFFAERPEGSVSTLKIQRTQQEDSAVYLCASSLGDSRNEQYFGPGTRLTVT.

This sequence joins TRBV6-1 and TRBJ1-1; weak D call: TRBD1 (5 bases). Germline V gene data show CDR1 as MNHNS and CDR2 as SASEGT. The CDR3 is 14 residues long. Trimming left V 6 bases short and J 1 base short, with 12 bases between. This CDR3 reads CASRGEVGNTEAFF. For the CDR3, the DNA is TGTGCCAGCAGGGGGGAGGTCGGGAACACTGAAGCTTTCTTT.

Remarks on this clone: Other DNA sequences within the sample encode an identical CDR3. This chain links TRBV30 with TRBJ1-6, with TRBD1 matching over 7 bases. CDR1 and CDR2 (germline): GTSNPN, SVGIG (reference sequence). The CDR3 extends over 13 amino acids. The V gene end was trimmed by 0 bases and the J gene end by 7 bases; junction bases not matched to a gene: 0. As DNA, the CDR3 is TGTGCCTGGAGTGTACAGGGGAATTCACCCCTCCACTTT. Its protein is CAWSVQGNSPLHF.

The chain is built from TRBV10-2 and TRBJ2-3, with a tentative D call TRBD1 (8 bases). CDR3 length equals 15 residues. V lost 3 bases and J lost 3, with 13 bases in between. The germline V gene encodes CDR1 WSHSY and CDR2 SAAADI. As DNA, the CDR3 is TGCGCCAGCAGTGAACAGGGGGGGGCGACAGATACGCAGTATTTT. This gives the protein CASSEQGGATDTQYF.

V and J are TRBV18 and TRBJ2-7; no clear D. V lost 5 bases, J lost 0 bases, and 14 bases lay in between. Per germline, CDR1 KGHSH and CDR2 LQKENI. The CDR3 runs to 15 residues. The CDR3 nucleotides read TGTGCCAGCTCAACCGACGTAATCACCTCCTACGAGCAGTACTTC. Residues: CASSTDVITSYEQYF.